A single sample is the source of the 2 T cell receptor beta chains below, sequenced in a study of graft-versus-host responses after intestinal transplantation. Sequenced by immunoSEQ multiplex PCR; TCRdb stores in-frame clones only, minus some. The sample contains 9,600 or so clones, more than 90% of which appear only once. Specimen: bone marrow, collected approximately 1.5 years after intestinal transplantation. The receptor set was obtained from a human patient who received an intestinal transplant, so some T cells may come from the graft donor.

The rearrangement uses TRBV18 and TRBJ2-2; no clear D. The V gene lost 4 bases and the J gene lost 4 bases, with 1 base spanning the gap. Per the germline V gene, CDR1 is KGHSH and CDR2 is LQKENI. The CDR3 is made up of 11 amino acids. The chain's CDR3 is CASSRTGELFF. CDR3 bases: TGTGCCAGCTCACGCACCGGGGAGCTGTTTTTT.

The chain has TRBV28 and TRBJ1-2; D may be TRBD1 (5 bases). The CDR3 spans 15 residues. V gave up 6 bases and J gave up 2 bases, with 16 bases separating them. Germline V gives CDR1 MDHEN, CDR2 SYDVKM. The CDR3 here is CASRRSRQTNYGYTF. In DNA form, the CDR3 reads TGTGCCAGCAGGCGCTCGAGACAGACAAACTATGGCTACACCTTC.